This T cell receptor beta chain was profiled in a study of blood T cell repertoires in COVID-19. Study-level information: The United States, Italy and Spain provided the acute and convalescent COVID-19 samples. PBMCs, B-cell-depleted T cells, or T cells provided the cDNA or gDNA that made up the material.

Original data processing: From reference gene primer amplification, estimates of nucleated cell counts were derived. Generated by immunoSEQ multiplex PCR, the TCRdb table keeps only in-frame clones and is missing some. The D gene and trimming were derived from the DNA, and the V and J assignments and clone size from that table. Here the sample spans approximately 110,000 clones, roughly 88% being singletons. In its sample, this clone was seen once. Per the germline V gene, CDR1 is ENHRY and CDR2 is SYGVKD. The V and J ends lost 9 bases and 4 bases respectively, with 18 bases between them. The CDR3 contains 14 residues.

The clonotype was recovered from a woman at least 80 years old with active or convalescent COVID-19. The sequenced sample consisted of peripheral blood. The chain recombines TRBV10-3 with TRBJ1-1, with D unclear. As DNA, the CDR3 is TGTGCCATGCGAAACAGCGGTGCGGGCACTGAAGCTTTCTTT. This encodes CAMRNSGAGTEAFF.